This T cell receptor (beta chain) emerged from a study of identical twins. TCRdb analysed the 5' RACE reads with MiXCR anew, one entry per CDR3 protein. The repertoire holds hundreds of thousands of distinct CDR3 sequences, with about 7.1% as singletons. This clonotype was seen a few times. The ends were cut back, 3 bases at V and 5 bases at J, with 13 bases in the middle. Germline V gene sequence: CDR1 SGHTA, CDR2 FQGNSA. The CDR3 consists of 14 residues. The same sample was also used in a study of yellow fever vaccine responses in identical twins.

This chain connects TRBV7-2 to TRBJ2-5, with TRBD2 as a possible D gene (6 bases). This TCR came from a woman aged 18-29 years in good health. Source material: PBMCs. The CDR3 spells CASSFNRGSETQYF. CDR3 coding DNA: TGTGCCAGCAGCTTTAACCGGGGGTCGGAGACCCAGTACTTC.